The 6 T cell receptor beta chains below were found in one sample sequenced in a study of CD8 T cells in Susac syndrome. RNA totalling about 0.45 to 1 ug underwent reverse transcription with random hexamers. MiXCR was run by TCRdb on the immunoSEQ multiplex PCR reads, yielding one entry per CDR3 protein. The sample gives around 70,000 distinct CDR3 sequences, about 94% of which show up once; 0.45% to 0.65% is in the top ten. Sequenced sample: CD8+ T cells from PBMCs. The receptors derive from a human donor with multiple sclerosis.

The V and J genes are TRBV7-9 and TRBJ1-2, with TRBD1 as a possible D gene (5 bases). This CDR3 is built from 15 residues. Germline V gives CDR1 SEHNR, CDR2 FQNEAQ (reference sequence). Deletions cut 4 bases from V and 0 bases from J, with 12 bases between. The CDR3 is CASSSETETNYGYTF. In nucleotides, the CDR3 is TGTGCCAGCAGCTCCGAGACAGAAACTAACTATGGCTACACCTTC.

The gene calls are TRBV28 and TRBJ2-7, with a possible D match to TRBD2 (5 bases). This CDR3 region has 14 residues. Germline values: CDR1 MDHEN, CDR2 SYDVKM. The V and J ends lost 5 bases and 7 bases respectively, with 18 bases between them. CDR3 protein: CASSESLGGREQYF. CDR3 sequence (DNA): TGTGCCAGCAGTGAATCACTCGGAGGTCGGGAGCAGTACTTC.

The sample holds one count of this clonotype. DNA for the CDR3: TGTGCCAGCAGTTTCAGACCTCATAGCAATCAGCCCCAGCATTTT. Its protein product is CASSFRPHSNQPQHF. The V and J genes are TRBV28 and TRBJ1-5, with unresolved D. The CDR3 covers 15 residues. V lost 3 bases to trimming and J lost 0 bases, with 9 bases between them. CDR1 and CDR2 (germline): MDHEN, SYDVKM.

This chain links TRBV5-6 with TRBJ1-6, with D unresolved. The V gene's germline CDR1 is SGHDT and CDR2 YYEEEE. Trimming pared 4 bases from V and 6 bases from J, leaving 2 bases between. This CDR3 contains 11 residues. The CDR3 DNA is TGTGCCAGCAGCCCTAATTCACCCCTCCACTTT. Translated: CASSPNSPLHF.

This sequence joins TRBV29-1 and TRBJ1-2; D is possibly TRBD1 (5 bases). Germline assignment: CDR1 SQVTM and CDR2 ANQGSEA. Between the trimmed V and J ends, which lost 2 bases and 8 bases, there was a span of 12 bases. This CDR3 contains 12 residues. CDR3: CSVEPPGAGYTF. The CDR3 region has the DNA TGCAGCGTTGAACCCCCCGGGGCGGGCTACACCTTC.

This chain links TRBV27 with TRBJ2-7; the match to TRBD2 covers 7 bases. Germline V CDR1 and CDR2: MNHEY, SMNVEV (reference sequence). Trimming at V came to 3 bases and at J to 7 bases, leaving 3 bases not matched to a gene. This CDR3 region has 12 residues. The CDR3 nucleotides read TGTGCCAGCAGTTTGTCGGGAGGAGAGCAGTACTTC. The encoded protein is CASSLSGGEQYF.